This entry features one T cell receptor beta chain sequence. Its antigen is unknown. The libraries were made with immunoSEQ version 4 in survey mode. Profiling relied on immunoSEQ multiplex PCR, and the TCRdb table lists in-frame clones only, not all of them. The sample has some 40,000 clones; more than 75% are singletons. An overlapping HIV-1 Gag peptide pool stimulated these cells at about 0.9 ug/peptide/mL. Sorted nonresponding memory CD4+ T cells were CD40L-negative, CD69-negative, CD45RO-high. The CDR3 is 13 amino acids. Germline-derived CDR1 and CDR2 are MNHEY and SVGAGI. The germline V and J ends were trimmed by 3 bases and 5 bases, with 7 bases remaining between them. The data were obtained in a study of persistence of HIV-infected CD4 T cells.

The rearrangement joins TRBV6-5 to TRBJ2-2; D possibly corresponds to TRBD2 (5 bases). This sequence was found in an adult with HIV. The donor label of this sample is uncertain. The input for sequencing was cultured CD4+ T cells from PBMCs, taken from a patient who received antiretroviral therapy. CDR3 in amino acids: CASSYKRTGELFF. CDR3 coding DNA: TGTGCCAGCAGTTATAAGCGGACCGGGGAGCTGTTTTTT.